A selection of T cell receptor beta chains follows, all from one sample in a study of OX40 agonist ivuxolimab in advanced cancers. Clones were read by immunoSEQ multiplex PCR, and TCRdb kept only the in-frame ones, dropping some. The sample lists approximately 82,000 clones, around four fifths occurring once. The source was CD4+ or CD8+ T cells sorted from blood, collected in a trial of the OX40 agonist ivuxolimab. The receptors come from an adult with an advanced solid tumor such as melanoma, head and neck, liver or kidney cancer. CDR3s include the opening cysteine and the closing phenylalanine or tryptophan. D genes are given only for firm matches. Some rows mark clone size as missing; the rest say once, few, many or name a class of expanded clone.

J gene: TRBJ2-7; D gene: NA; clone size: NA; V gene: TRBV7-9; CDR3 DNA: TGTGCCAGCAGCTTTGGAGGACAGAACGAGCAGTACTTC; CDR3 protein: CASSFGGQNEQYF
J gene: TRBJ1-2; D gene: NA; clone size: NA; V gene: TRBV4-1; CDR3 DNA: TGCGCCAGCAGAAACCCCGTCAGGAGTAACTATGGCTACACCTTC; CDR3 protein: CASRNPVRSNYGYTF
J gene: TRBJ2-1; D gene: NA; clone size: once; V gene: TRBV28; CDR3 DNA: TGTGCCATTCTCACCCGGGGCAATGAGCAGTTCTTC; CDR3 protein: CAILTRGNEQFF
J gene: TRBJ1-5; D gene: TRBD1; clone size: NA; V gene: TRBV6-1; CDR3 DNA: TGTGCCAGCACCCCGGGGACAGGGACCAATCAGCCCCAGCATTTT; CDR3 protein: CASTPGTGTNQPQHF
J gene: TRBJ2-7; D gene: TRBD1; clone size: NA; V gene: TRBV6-1; CDR3 DNA: TGTGCCAGCAAATTATGGGGGACAGGGATCTACGAGCAGTACTTC; CDR3 protein: CASKLWGTGIYEQYF
J gene: TRBJ2-2; D gene: NA; clone size: once; V gene: TRBV19; CDR3 DNA: TGTGCCAGTAGTATAGGGGGACGGCCGGGCGGGGAGCTGTTTTTT; CDR3 protein: CASSIGGRPGGELFF
J gene: TRBJ2-3; D gene: TRBD1; clone size: NA; V gene: TRBV5-1; CDR3 DNA: TGCGCCAGCAGCCCCCGGACAGGGGGCCTCGATACGCAGTATTTT; CDR3 protein: CASSPRTGGLDTQYF
J gene: TRBJ1-3; D gene: NA; clone size: NA; V gene: TRBV5-6; CDR3 DNA: TGTGCCAGCACACGGGACTTGGGCCCTGGAAACACCATATATTTT; CDR3 protein: CASTRDLGPGNTIYF
J gene: TRBJ1-2; D gene: NA; clone size: NA; V gene: TRBV19; CDR3 DNA: TGTGCCACTCGGGATGGGCGGTACTATGGCTACACCTTC; CDR3 protein: CATRDGRYYGYTF
J gene: TRBJ1-6; D gene: NA; clone size: NA; V gene: TRBV27; CDR3 DNA: TGTGCCAGCAGTCTTGCTGGCAATTCACCCCTCCACTTT; CDR3 protein: CASSLAGNSPLHF
J gene: TRBJ1-5; D gene: TRBD1; clone size: NA; V gene: TRBV7-2; CDR3 DNA: TGTGCCAGCAGCTTAGATGGGACAGCCAATCAGCCCCAGCATTTT; CDR3 protein: CASSLDGTANQPQHF
J gene: TRBJ1-1; D gene: TRBD1; clone size: NA; V gene: TRBV29-1; CDR3 DNA: TGCAGCGTTGACCCAGACAGGGGAGGAGGAGAAGCTTTCTTT; CDR3 protein: CSVDPDRGGGEAFF
J gene: TRBJ1-1; D gene: NA; clone size: NA; V gene: TRBV10-3; CDR3 DNA: TGTGCCATCAGTGAGTCGCCGGGCACTGAAGCTTTCTTT; CDR3 protein: CAISESPGTEAFF
J gene: TRBJ2-7; D gene: NA; clone size: NA; V gene: TRBV14; CDR3 DNA: TGTGCCAGCAGCCTCTGGCCTGGGACCTCCTACGAGCAGTACTTC; CDR3 protein: CASSLWPGTSYEQYF
J gene: TRBJ2-5; D gene: NA; clone size: NA; V gene: TRBV14; CDR3 DNA: TGTGCCAGCAGCCTGATAGAAGAGACCCAGTACTTC; CDR3 protein: CASSLIEETQYF
J gene: TRBJ2-1; D gene: NA; clone size: NA; V gene: TRBV9; CDR3 DNA: TGTGCCAGCAGCTCCCTTACGGCTCAGGGCTTGAAGTTCTTC; CDR3 protein: CASSSLTAQGLKFF
J gene: TRBJ2-7; D gene: TRBD1; clone size: NA; V gene: TRBV11-2; CDR3 DNA: TGTGCCAGCAGCTTAGACAGGGGGTTCTCCTACGAGCAGTACTTC; CDR3 protein: CASSLDRGFSYEQYF
J gene: TRBJ1-4; D gene: NA; clone size: NA; V gene: TRBV7-9; CDR3 DNA: TGTGCCAGCAGCTTAAGCAATAGTGCCGGGGAAAAACTGTTTTTT; CDR3 protein: CASSLSNSAGEKLFF
J gene: TRBJ1-3; D gene: NA; clone size: NA; V gene: TRBV18; CDR3 DNA: TGTGCCAGCTCAACCACCGGGACAAGAGGAAACACCATATATTTT; CDR3 protein: CASSTTGTRGNTIYF
J gene: TRBJ2-1; D gene: TRBD2; clone size: NA; V gene: TRBV9; CDR3 DNA: TGTGCCAGCAGCGTAGAGTCTAGCGGTAGCTCCTACAATGAGCAGTTCTTC; CDR3 protein: CASSVESSGSSYNEQFF
J gene: TRBJ2-4; D gene: NA; clone size: NA; V gene: TRBV27; CDR3 DNA: TGTGCCAGCAGTGCCGGCGGGGCCAAAAACATTCAGTACTTC; CDR3 protein: CASSAGGAKNIQYF
J gene: TRBJ1-5; D gene: TRBD1; clone size: few; V gene: TRBV4-1; CDR3 DNA: TGCGCCAGCAGTATGGACAGGGGGAATCAGCCCCAGCATTTT; CDR3 protein: CASSMDRGNQPQHF
J gene: TRBJ2-1; D gene: NA; clone size: once; V gene: TRBV10-1; CDR3 DNA: TGCGCCAGCAGTGGGGGTATTTCCTACAATGAGCAGTTCTTC; CDR3 protein: CASSGGISYNEQFF
J gene: TRBJ1-4; D gene: TRBD1; clone size: NA; V gene: TRBV5-1; CDR3 DNA: TGCGCCAGCAGCTTGGGACAGGGTGCAACTAATGAAAAACTGTTTTTT; CDR3 protein: CASSLGQGATNEKLFF
J gene: TRBJ2-2; D gene: TRBD2; clone size: NA; V gene: TRBV18; CDR3 DNA: TGTGCCAGCTCACGGAGTGCTAGCGGGGGCTCGAACACCGGGGAGCTGTTTTTT; CDR3 protein: CASSRSASGGSNTGELFF